Following are 8 T cell receptor beta chains from one sample sequenced in a study of blood T cell repertoires in COVID-19. Libraries were prepared by immunoSEQ multiplex PCR; TCRdb keeps only in-frame clonotypes and omits some of them. The sample has over 150,000 clones, about 90% seen once. Sequences were obtained from peripheral blood. The receptors were sampled from a man aged 50 or older with acute or convalescent COVID-19.

This sequence joins TRBV19 and TRBJ1-4; no definite D call. The CDR3 runs to 14 residues. The germline V gene has CDR1 LNHDA and CDR2 SQIVND (reference sequence). V was trimmed by 3 bases and J by 3 bases, leaving 8 bases between them. The CDR3 nucleotides are TGTGCCAGTAGTATCCTCGGGGCTAATGAAAAACTGTTTTTT. Its protein is CASSILGANEKLFF.

The chain employs TRBV5-1 and TRBJ1-1; D is unclear. Germline V gene data show CDR1 as SGHRS and CDR2 as YFSETQ. The V end was cut by 1 base, the J end by 4 bases, with 14 bases between. CDR3 length: 15 amino acids. CDR3 coding DNA: TGCGCCAGCAGCTTGAAGCAGCCTGGCGGCACTGAAGCTTTCTTT. Translation gives CASSLKQPGGTEAFF.

This rearrangement joins TRBV4-2 to TRBJ1-5, with 9 bases matching TRBD1. With V trimmed by 5 bases and J by 6 bases, 11 bases remained unmatched. CDR1 and CDR2 from the germline V gene are LGHNA and YNFKEQ. CDR3 size: 16 residues. The CDR3 sequence is CASSRSRDRVGQPQHF. The CDR3 DNA is TGTGCCAGCAGCAGAAGCCGGGACAGGGTCGGTCAGCCCCAGCATTTT.

The chain combines TRBV21-1 with TRBJ2-5; TRBD2 is the table's D call and was not checked against the DNA. TRBV21-1 counts as a pseudogene. The CDR3 is 15 amino acids. DNA for the CDR3: TGTGCCAGCAGCAAAAAAAACGGAGGTGAAGAGACCCAGTACTTC. This codes for CASSKKNGGEETQYF.

The chain joins TRBV28 to TRBJ2-3, with 12 bases lining up with TRBD1. This CDR3 has 16 amino acids. Trimming at V came to 3 bases and at J to 2 bases, leaving 3 bases not matched to a gene. Germline-derived CDR1 and CDR2 are MDHEN and SYDVKM. In DNA, the CDR3 is TGTGCCAGCAGTTTGGGACAGGGGGCATTCACAGATACGCAGTATTTT. It encodes CASSLGQGAFTDTQYF.

This chain uses TRBV10-1 with TRBJ2-3; 7 nucleotides align to TRBD2. The V gene's germline CDR1 is WNHNN and CDR2 SYGVQD (reference sequence). The V and J ends lost 0 bases and 1 base, in that order; junction bases with no gene match: 4. The CDR3 is made up of 16 amino acids. The DNA for the CDR3 is TGCGCCAGCAGTGAGTCTGCGGGAGCGGGCACAGATACGCAGTATTTT. Translated, it gives CASSESAGAGTDTQYF.

The chain joins TRBV19 to TRBJ1-6; tentative D call: TRBD1 (6 bases). From germline, CDR1 is LNHDA and CDR2 SQIVND (reference sequence). CDR3 length equals 14 residues. The ends were cut back, 5 bases at V and 10 bases at J, with 15 bases in the middle. CDR3 protein: CASSPTGTNSPLHF. In nucleotides, the CDR3 is TGTGCCAGTAGTCCCACAGGGACGAACTCACCCCTCCACTTT.

This clone was seen a single time. The chain combines TRBV19 with TRBJ1-5, with D unclear. V was trimmed by 4 bases and J by 0 bases, leaving 13 bases between them. The CDR3 covers 16 residues. Germline V gives CDR1 LNHDA, CDR2 SQIVND (reference sequence). The DNA of the CDR3 is TGTGCCAGTAGTAAGGGAGGGTTTTATAGCAATCAGCCCCAGCATTTT. Encoded protein: CASSKGGFYSNQPQHF.